The source of this T cell receptor beta chain is a study of blood T cell repertoires in COVID-19. Per the original methods: From reference gene primer amplification, estimates of nucleated cell counts were derived. Generated by immunoSEQ multiplex PCR, the TCRdb table keeps only in-frame clones and is missing some. D and trimming come from the DNA, and the V and J calls and clone size come from that table. Of about 370,000 clones detected, 80% to 90% appear once; the ten largest clones hold 0.95% to 1.1%. This clone occurred a few times. The cohort comprised adults aged about 18 to 100 years residing in approximately 25 US areas. Categorization into cohorts depended on clinical history that participants reported. Donors of Cohort 3 who recovered were those that had two negative PCRs, clearance, or symptom resolution. CDR3 length: 12 amino acids. The V end lost 4 bases, the J end lost 2 bases, and 6 bases lay between the germline ends. Germline V lookup: CDR1 SGHAT, CDR2 FQNNGV.

The sequence was obtained from a young man who had recovered from COVID-19. The chain carries TRBV11-2 and TRBJ2-7; a weak D match, TRBD1 (6 bases). The sequencing sample was made of PBMCs or T cells enriched from blood (not recorded which). The CDR3: CASSYRAYEQYF. DNA of the CDR3: TGTGCCAGCAGCTACAGGGCCTACGAGCAGTACTTC.